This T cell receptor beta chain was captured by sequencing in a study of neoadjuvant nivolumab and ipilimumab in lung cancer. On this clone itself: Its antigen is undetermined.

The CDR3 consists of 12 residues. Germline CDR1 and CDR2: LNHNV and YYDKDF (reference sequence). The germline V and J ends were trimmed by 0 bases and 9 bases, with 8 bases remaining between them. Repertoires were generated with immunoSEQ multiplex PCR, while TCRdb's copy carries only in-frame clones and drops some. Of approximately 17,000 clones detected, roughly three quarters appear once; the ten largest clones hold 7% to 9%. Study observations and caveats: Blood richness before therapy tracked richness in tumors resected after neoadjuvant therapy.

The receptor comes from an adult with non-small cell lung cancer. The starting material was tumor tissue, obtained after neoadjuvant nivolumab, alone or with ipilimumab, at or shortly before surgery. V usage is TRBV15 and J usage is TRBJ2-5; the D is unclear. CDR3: CATSRDIESQYF. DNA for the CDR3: TGTGCCACCAGCAGAGATATCGAGTCCCAGTACTTC.